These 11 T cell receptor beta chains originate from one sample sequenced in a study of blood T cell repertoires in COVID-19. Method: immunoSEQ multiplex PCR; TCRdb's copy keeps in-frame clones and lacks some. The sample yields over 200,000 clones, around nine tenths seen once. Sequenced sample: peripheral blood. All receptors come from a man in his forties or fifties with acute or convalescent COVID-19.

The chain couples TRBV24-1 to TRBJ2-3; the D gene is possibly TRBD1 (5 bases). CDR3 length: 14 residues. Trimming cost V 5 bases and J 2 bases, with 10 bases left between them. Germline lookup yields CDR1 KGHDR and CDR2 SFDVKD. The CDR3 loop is CATSATESTDTQYF. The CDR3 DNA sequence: TGTGCCACCAGTGCGACAGAGTCCACAGATACGCAGTATTTT.

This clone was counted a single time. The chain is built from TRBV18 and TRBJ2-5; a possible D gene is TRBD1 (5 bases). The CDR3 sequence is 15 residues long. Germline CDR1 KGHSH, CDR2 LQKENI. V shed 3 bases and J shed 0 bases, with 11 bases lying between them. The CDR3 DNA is TGTGCCAGCTCACCGGCAGGGTTCGACCAAGAGACCCAGTACTTC. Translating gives CASSPAGFDQETQYF.

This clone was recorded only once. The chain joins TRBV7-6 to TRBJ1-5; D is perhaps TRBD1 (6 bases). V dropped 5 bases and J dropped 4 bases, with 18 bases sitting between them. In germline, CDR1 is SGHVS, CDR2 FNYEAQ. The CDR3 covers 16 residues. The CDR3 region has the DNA TGTGCCAGCAGCCTAGGCCGGGGGGCGGATAATCAGCCCCAGCATTTT. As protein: CASSLGRGADNQPQHF.

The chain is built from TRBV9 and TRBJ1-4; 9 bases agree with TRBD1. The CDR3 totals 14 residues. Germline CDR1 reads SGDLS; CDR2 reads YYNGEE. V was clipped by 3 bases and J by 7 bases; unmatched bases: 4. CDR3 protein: CASSEGQGGEKLFF. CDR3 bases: TGTGCCAGCAGCGAGGGACAGGGAGGTGAAAAACTGTTTTTT.

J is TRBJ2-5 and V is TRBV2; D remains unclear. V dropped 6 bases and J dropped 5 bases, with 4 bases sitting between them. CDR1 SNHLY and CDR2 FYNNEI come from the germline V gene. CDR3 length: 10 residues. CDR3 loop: CASRYETQYF. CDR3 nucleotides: TGTGCCAGCAGATATGAGACCCAGTACTTC.

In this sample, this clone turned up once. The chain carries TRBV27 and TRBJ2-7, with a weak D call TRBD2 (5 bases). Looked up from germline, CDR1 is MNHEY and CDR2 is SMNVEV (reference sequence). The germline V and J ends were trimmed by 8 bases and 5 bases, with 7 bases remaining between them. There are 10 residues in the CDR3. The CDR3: CASEGDEQYF. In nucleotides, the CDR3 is TGTGCCAGCGAGGGAGACGAGCAGTACTTC.

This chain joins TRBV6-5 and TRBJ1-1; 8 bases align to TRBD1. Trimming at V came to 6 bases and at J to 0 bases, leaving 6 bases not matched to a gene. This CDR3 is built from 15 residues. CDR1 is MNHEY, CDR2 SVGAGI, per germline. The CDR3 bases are TGTGCCAGCAGCTTAGGACAGGGAATGAACACTGAAGCTTTCTTT. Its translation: CASSLGQGMNTEAFF.

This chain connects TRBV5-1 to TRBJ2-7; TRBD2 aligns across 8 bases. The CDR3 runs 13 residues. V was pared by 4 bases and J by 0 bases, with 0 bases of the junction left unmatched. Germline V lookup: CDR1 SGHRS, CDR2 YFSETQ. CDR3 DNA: TGCGCCAGCAGCAGCGGGAGCTCCTACGAGCAGTACTTC. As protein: CASSSGSSYEQYF.

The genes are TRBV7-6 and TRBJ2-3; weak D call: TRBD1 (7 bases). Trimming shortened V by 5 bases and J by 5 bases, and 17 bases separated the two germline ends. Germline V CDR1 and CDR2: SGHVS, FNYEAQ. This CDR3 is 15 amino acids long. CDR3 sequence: CASSDLGGGKDTQYF. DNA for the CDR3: TGTGCCAGCAGCGACCTAGGAGGGGGCAAAGATACGCAGTATTTT.

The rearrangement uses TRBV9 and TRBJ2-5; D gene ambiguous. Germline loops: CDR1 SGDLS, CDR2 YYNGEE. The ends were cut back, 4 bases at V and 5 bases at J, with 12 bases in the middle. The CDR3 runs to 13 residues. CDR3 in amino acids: CASSFSFGETQYF. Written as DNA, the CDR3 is TGTGCCAGCAGCTTTTCCTTCGGGGAGACCCAGTACTTC. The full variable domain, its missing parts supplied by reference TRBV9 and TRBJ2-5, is DSGVTQTPKHLITATGQRVTLRCSPRSGDLSVYWYQQSLDQGLQFLIQYYNGEERAKGNILERFSAQQFPDLHSELNLSSLELGDSALYFCASSFSFGETQYFGPGTRLLVL.

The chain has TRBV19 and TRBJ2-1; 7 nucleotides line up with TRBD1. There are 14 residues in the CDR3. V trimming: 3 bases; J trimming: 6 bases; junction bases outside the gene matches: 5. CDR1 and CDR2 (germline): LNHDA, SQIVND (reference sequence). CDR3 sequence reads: CASSIRQGGNEQFF. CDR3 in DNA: TGTGCCAGTAGTATCAGACAGGGTGGCAATGAGCAGTTCTTC.